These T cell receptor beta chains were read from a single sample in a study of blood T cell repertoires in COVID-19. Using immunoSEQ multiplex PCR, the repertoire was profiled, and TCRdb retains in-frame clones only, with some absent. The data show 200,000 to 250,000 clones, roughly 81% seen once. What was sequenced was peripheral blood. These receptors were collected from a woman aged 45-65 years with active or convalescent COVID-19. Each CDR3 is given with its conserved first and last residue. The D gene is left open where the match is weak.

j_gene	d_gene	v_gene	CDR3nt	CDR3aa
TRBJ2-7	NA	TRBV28	TGTGCCAGCAGTTTTCGGTACGAGCAGTACTTC	CASSFRYEQYF
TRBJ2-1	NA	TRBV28	TGTGCCAGCAGTTTATCTCAGGGTAGGGATGAGCAGTTCTTC	CASSLSQGRDEQFF
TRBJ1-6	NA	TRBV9	TGTGCCAGCAGCGTGGTCGACAGGAATTCACCCCTCCACTTT	CASSVVDRNSPLHF
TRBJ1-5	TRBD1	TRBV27	TGTGCCAGCAGTTATTATCGTTTAGACAGGGGGCACAGCAATCAGCCCCAGCATTTT	CASSYYRLDRGHSNQPQHF
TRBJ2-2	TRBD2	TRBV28	TGTGCCAGCACTTTCGGGACTACCCTTTACACCGGGGAGCTGTTTTTT	CASTFGTTLYTGELFF
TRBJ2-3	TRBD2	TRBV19	TGTGCCAGTAGCCCGACTAGAAGCGCGGGAGGGCCTCCAGATACGCAGTATTTT	CASSPTRSAGGPPDTQYF
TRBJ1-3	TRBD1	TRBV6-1	TGTGCCAGCAGTGATTCGGGACAGGGGGCTGGAAACACCATATATTTT	CASSDSGQGAGNTIYF
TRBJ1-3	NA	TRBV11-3	TGTGCCAGCAGCTCCAGGACTGGTGGAAACACCATATATTTT	CASSSRTGGNTIYF
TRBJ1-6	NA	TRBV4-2	TGTGCCAGCAGCCAAGATATGAGGAGACAGCTCTCACCCCTCCACTTT	CASSQDMRRQLSPLHF
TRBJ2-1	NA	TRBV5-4	TGTGCCAGCTCGGGGCGGGGATACAATGAGCAGTTCTTC	CASSGRGYNEQFF